The T cell receptor beta chain described here comes from a study of T cell repertoires in cytomegalovirus infection. Of note for this clonotype: Its antigen is not known.

This CDR3 region has 16 residues. The V gene lost 5 bases and the J gene lost 3 bases, with 19 bases spanning the gap. Germline CDR1 SGHVS, CDR2 FNYEAQ. From the reads, TCRdb called clonotypes with MiXCR, one entry per CDR3 protein. The sample holds approximately 730,000 distinct CDR3 sequences; approximately 32% are singletons and the top ten take around 13%. The sample here was cultured CD8+ T cells from PBMCs, taken from culture after CMV antigen stimulation. The TCR sequence derives from a human donor in good health (CMV status not recorded). Some clones in this sample may be carry-over from other donors' samples. V usage is TRBV7-6 and J usage is TRBJ1-2; D remains ambiguous. The CDR3 DNA sequence: TGTGCCAGCAGCCCAGCGGGCCATCGGATGGACTATGGCTACACCTTC. This translates into CASSPAGHRMDYGYTF.